This TCR beta chain originates from a study of cytomegalovirus exposure and HLA in healthy donors. Notes on the study in general: The sole available immune exposure information was CMV serostatus. After further analysis at a later stage, some 15,000 TCR beta sequences were associated with HLA alleles at 0.05 false discovery rate. Most TCR sequences were rare, but some public TCRs occurred in many donors.

Germline values: CDR1 MGHRA, CDR2 YSYEKL. CDR3 length: 17 residues. V was pared by 4 bases and J by 5 bases, with 22 bases between. Primers for the PCR totalled 60 Vbeta and 13 Jbeta. Profiled with immunoSEQ multiplex PCR; TCRdb holds only in-frame clones, not every one. The sample lists 80,000 to 95,000 clones, around 79% occurring once. This clone appeared once. Its specificity is not known. This TCR was recovered from a man aged 18 to 29 in good health and CMV-seropositive. The chain employs TRBV4-1 and TRBJ2-3, with D maybe TRBD1 (6 bases). Sequenced sample: PBMCs. In DNA, the CDR3 is TGCGCCAGCAGCCTAACCCCGACAGGTGGACTTGTAGATACGCAGTATTTT. Its translation is CASSLTPTGGLVDTQYF.